These 14 T cell receptor beta chains came from one sample sequenced in a study of cytomegalovirus exposure and HLA in healthy donors. The PCR made use of 60 Vbeta and 13 Jbeta primers. Libraries were prepared by immunoSEQ multiplex PCR; TCRdb keeps only in-frame clonotypes and omits some of them. The sample holds approximately 110,000 clones. Input material: PBMCs. The source of these receptors is a man younger than 30 in good health and CMV-seronegative.

This rearrangement joins TRBV4-1 to TRBJ1-1; D gene ambiguous. There are 15 residues in the CDR3. Germline values: CDR1 MGHRA, CDR2 YSYEKL. V shed 2 bases and J shed 8 bases, with 18 bases lying between them. CDR3 sequence reads: CASSQKPPDRREAFF. In DNA form, the CDR3 reads TGCGCCAGCAGCCAAAAGCCGCCCGATAGGAGGGAAGCTTTCTTT.

The V gene is TRBV11-2, the J gene TRBJ2-7, with TRBD2 as a possible D gene (6 bases). Germline V gene data show CDR1 as SGHAT and CDR2 as FQNNGV. Trimming left V 1 base short and J 0 bases short, with 22 bases between. There are 19 residues in the CDR3. CDR3 amino acids: CASSLGLTLRDSPSYEQYF. As DNA, the CDR3 is TGTGCCAGCAGCTTAGGGCTCACACTCCGGGACTCCCCCTCCTACGAGCAGTACTTC.

The V call is TRBV5-1, the J call TRBJ2-3, with 9 bases matching TRBD1. The germline CDR1 and CDR2 sequences are SGHRS and YFSETQ. V lost 4 bases, J lost 3 bases, and 6 bases stayed unmatched. This CDR3 contains 15 residues. The DNA for the CDR3 is TGCGCCAGCAGCGGTCGGACAGGGGAGACAGATACGCAGTATTTT. Translating it yields CASSGRTGETDTQYF.

The chain uses TRBV28 and TRBJ1-2, with 8 positions matching TRBD1. V was pared by 7 bases and J by 6 bases, with 4 bases of the junction left unmatched. The CDR3 runs 12 residues. Germline V CDR1 and CDR2: MDHEN, SYDVKM. The CDR3: CASIRTGNGYTF. CDR3 nucleotide sequence: TGTGCCAGCATTCGGACAGGGAATGGCTACACCTTC.

The V and J genes are TRBV7-9 and TRBJ1-3, with a possible D match to TRBD1 (5 bases). Per the germline V gene, CDR1 is SEHNR and CDR2 is FQNEAQ (reference sequence). The CDR3 length is 15 residues. The V end lost 4 bases, the J end lost 2 bases, and 12 bases lay between the germline ends. CDR3 amino acids: CASSSIRDTGNTIYF. The CDR3 bases are TGTGCCAGCAGCTCAATCAGGGATACTGGAAACACCATATATTTT. The entire variable domain, with the rest obtained from reference TRBV7-9 and TRBJ1-3, is as follows: DTGVSQNPRHKITKRGQNVTFRCDPISEHNRLYWYRQTLGQGPEFLTYFQNEAQLEKSRLLSDRFSAERPKGSFSTLEIQRTEQGDSAMYLCASSSIRDTGNTIYFGEGSWLTVV.

The chain combines TRBV7-9 with TRBJ1-3; 9 nucleotides line up with TRBD1. The V gene end was trimmed by 3 bases and the J gene end by 5 bases; junction bases not matched to a gene: 2. The CDR3 spans 14 residues. Germline values: CDR1 SEHNR, CDR2 FQNEAQ (reference sequence). DNA of the CDR3: TGTGCCAGCAGCTTGACAGGGGGGAGAAACACCATATATTTT. Translating it yields CASSLTGGRNTIYF.

This chain joins TRBV13 and TRBJ2-3; possible D gene TRBD2, 6 bases. The germline V gene encodes CDR1 PRHDT and CDR2 FYEKMQ (reference sequence). V dropped 5 bases and J dropped 5 bases, with 11 bases sitting between them. The CDR3 covers 13 residues. CDR3 sequence reads: CASSTGLLDTQYF. In DNA form, the CDR3 reads TGTGCCAGCAGCACGGGACTTTTAGATACGCAGTATTTT.

The chain couples TRBV7-3 to TRBJ2-1, with D possibly being TRBD2 (5 bases). Trimming took 4 bases from V and 2 from J, leaving 6 bases between them. The CDR3 covers 13 residues. Germline lookup yields CDR1 SGHTA and CDR2 FQGTGA. CDR3 nucleotides: TGTGCCAGCAGCTCCGGGGCCTACAATGAGCAGTTCTTC. Protein: CASSSGAYNEQFF.

Details on this clone: At the DNA level, this CDR3 is encoded by other sequences in the same sample as well. The V and J genes are TRBV9 and TRBJ1-5; D is unresolved. The CDR3 has 14 amino acids. Germline-derived CDR1 and CDR2 are SGDLS and YYNGEE. V lost 2 bases and J lost 0, with 6 bases in between. The CDR3 sequence is CASSVGGSNQPQHF. As DNA, the CDR3 is TGTGCCAGCAGCGTTGGCGGTAGCAATCAGCCCCAGCATTTT.

This chain links TRBV5-1 with TRBJ2-3, with TRBD2 matching over 13 bases. CDR3 length equals 15 residues. The germline gives CDR1 SGHRS, CDR2 YFSETQ. Losses at the gene ends were 6 bases for V and 6 bases for J; bases not matched to a gene: 7. This CDR3 is CASKELAGGTDTQYF. In DNA, the CDR3 is TGCGCCAGCAAAGAACTAGCGGGGGGGACGGATACGCAGTATTTT.

The V call is TRBV15, the J call TRBJ2-5; weak D call: TRBD2 (6 bases). Germline assignment: CDR1 LNHNV and CDR2 YYDKDF (reference sequence). Trimming shortened V by 0 bases and J by 4 bases, and 12 bases separated the two germline ends. This CDR3 contains 15 residues. The CDR3 is CATSRDPGGSETQYF. In DNA form, the CDR3 reads TGTGCCACCAGCAGAGATCCCGGGGGTTCAGAGACCCAGTACTTC.

As regards this clone: A read error may produce the germline difference seen at one junction end. J is TRBJ2-7 and V is TRBV19, with TRBD1 matching 7 bases. Germline V gene sequence: CDR1 LNHDA, CDR2 SQIVND (reference sequence). This CDR3 has 14 residues. CDR3 sequence: CASSVLGTAYEQCF. The CDR3 DNA sequence: TGTGCCAGTAGTGTACTCGGGACAGCCTACGAGCAGTGCTTC.

The chain uses TRBV7-3 and TRBJ1-1, with TRBD1 as a possible D gene (6 bases). In germline, CDR1 is SGHTA, CDR2 FQGTGA. Trimming removed 1 base at V and 3 bases at J, with 9 bases between. The CDR3 covers 14 residues. CDR3 region: CASSLNRVDTEAFF. CDR3 DNA sequence: TGTGCCAGCAGCTTAAACAGGGTTGACACTGAAGCTTTCTTT.

This chain uses TRBV27 with TRBJ1-1, with TRBD1 identical over 7 bases. V gave up 9 bases and J gave up 5 bases; unmatched junction bases: 15. Germline lookup yields CDR1 MNHEY and CDR2 SMNVEV (reference sequence). CDR3 size: 15 residues. CDR3 in amino acids: CASYRQGSLGTEAFF. The CDR3 DNA reads TGTGCCAGTTATCGACAGGGTAGTTTAGGGACTGAAGCTTTCTTT.